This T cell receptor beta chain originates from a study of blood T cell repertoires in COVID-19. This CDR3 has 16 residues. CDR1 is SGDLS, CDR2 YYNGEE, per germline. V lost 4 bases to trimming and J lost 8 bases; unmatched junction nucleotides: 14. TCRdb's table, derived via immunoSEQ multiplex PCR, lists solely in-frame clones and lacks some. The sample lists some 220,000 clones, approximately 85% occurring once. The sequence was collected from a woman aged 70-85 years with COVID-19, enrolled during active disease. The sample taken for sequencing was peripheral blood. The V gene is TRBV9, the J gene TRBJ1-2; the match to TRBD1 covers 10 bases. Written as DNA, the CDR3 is TGTGCCAGCAGCACAAGACAGGGGGCAGCCCTTTCCGGCTACACCTTC. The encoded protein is CASSTRQGAALSGYTF.